This T cell receptor (beta chain) was identified in a study of blood T cell repertoires in COVID-19. Per the original data handling: Reference gene primer amplification gave estimated nucleated cell counts. TCRdb's copy holds only in-frame clones and misses some; the assay was immunoSEQ multiplex PCR. The V and J calls and clone size come from that table; D and trimming were worked out from the DNA. The sample lists hundreds of thousands of clones, 86% occurring once. The germline V gene has CDR1 SGHNT and CDR2 YYREEE (reference sequence). With V trimmed by 2 bases and J by 2 bases, 11 bases remained unmatched. The CDR3 sequence is 19 residues long.

The receptor comes from a man aged 25 to 40 who had recovered from COVID-19. The genes are TRBV5-4 and TRBJ2-2, with 11 bases lining up with TRBD2. The material sequenced was PBMCs or T cells enriched from blood (not recorded which). The CDR3 nucleotides read TGTGCCAGCAGCTTCCTACGCGGACTAGCGGGCCGAAACACCGGGGAGCTGTTTTTT. It is translated as CASSFLRGLAGRNTGELFF.